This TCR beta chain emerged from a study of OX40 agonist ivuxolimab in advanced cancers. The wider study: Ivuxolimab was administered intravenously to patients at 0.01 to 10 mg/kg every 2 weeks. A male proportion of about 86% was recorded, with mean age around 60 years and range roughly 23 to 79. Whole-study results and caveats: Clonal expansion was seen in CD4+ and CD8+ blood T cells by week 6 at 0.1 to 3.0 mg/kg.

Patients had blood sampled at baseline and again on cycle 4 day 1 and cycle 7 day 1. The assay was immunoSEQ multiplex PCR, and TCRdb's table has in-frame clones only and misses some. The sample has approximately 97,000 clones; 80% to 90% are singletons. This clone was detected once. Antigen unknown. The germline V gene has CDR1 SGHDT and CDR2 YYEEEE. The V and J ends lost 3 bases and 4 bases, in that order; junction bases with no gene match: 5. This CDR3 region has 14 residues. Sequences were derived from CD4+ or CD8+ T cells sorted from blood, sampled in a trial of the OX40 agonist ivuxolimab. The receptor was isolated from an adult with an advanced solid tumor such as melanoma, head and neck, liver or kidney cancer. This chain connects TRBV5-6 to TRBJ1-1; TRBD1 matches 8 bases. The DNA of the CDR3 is TGTGCCAGCAGCTGGGACAGGCGGAGCACTGAAGCTTTCTTT. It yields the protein CASSWDRRSTEAFF.